This note documents a single TCR beta chain sequence. Its antigen is as yet unknown. The data derive from a study of radiotherapy plus CTLA-4 blockade in lung cancer. Across the whole study: Across the patients, objective responses occurred in approximately 20%, and disease control in around 31%. Study-wide results and limits: Blood-borne expansion of tumor-derived TCR clones followed radiotherapy plus ipilimumab.

Trimming left V 5 bases short and J 4 bases short, with 20 bases between. Germline V gene data show CDR1 as SGHAT and CDR2 as FQNNGV. The CDR3 length is 16 residues. The table came from immunoSEQ multiplex PCR; TCRdb's copy has only in-frame clones and leaves some out. The table includes tens of thousands of clones, 60% to 85% detected once. The starting material was peripheral blood, obtained from a patient treated with radiotherapy plus ipilimumab. The receptor comes from a human donor with non-small cell lung cancer that progressed on radiotherapy plus ipilimumab. The rearrangement links TRBV11-2 to TRBJ1-1; D may be TRBD1 (6 bases). The CDR3 nucleotides are TGTGCCAGCAGCGACATGGGGGGGGCCGGGAGCACTGAAGCTTTCTTT. This codes for CASSDMGGAGSTEAFF.